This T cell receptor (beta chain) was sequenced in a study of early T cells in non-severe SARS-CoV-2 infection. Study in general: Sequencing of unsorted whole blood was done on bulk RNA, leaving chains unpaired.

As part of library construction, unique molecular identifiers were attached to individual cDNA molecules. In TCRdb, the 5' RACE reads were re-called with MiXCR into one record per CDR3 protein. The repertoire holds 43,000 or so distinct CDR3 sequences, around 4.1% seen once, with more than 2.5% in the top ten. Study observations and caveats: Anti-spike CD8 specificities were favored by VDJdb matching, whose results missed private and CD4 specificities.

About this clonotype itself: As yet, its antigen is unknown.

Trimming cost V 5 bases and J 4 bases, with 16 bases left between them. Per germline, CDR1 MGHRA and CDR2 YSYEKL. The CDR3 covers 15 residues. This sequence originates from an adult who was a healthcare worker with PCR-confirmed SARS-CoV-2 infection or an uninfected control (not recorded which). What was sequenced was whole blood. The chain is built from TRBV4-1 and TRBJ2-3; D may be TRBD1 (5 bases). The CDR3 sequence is CASSYYTGFSDTQYF. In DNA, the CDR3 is TGCGCCAGCAGCTATTATACAGGATTCTCAGATACGCAGTATTTT.